This T cell receptor beta chain is drawn from a study of T cell responses to AZD1222 COVID-19 vaccine. This clone was picked up a small number of times. The CDR3 is made up of 17 amino acids. Germline CDR1 reads SEHNR; CDR2 reads FQNEAQ (reference sequence). V shed 4 bases, J shed 2 bases, and the junction held 7 bases outside the gene matches. Profiling relied on immunoSEQ multiplex PCR, and the TCRdb table lists in-frame clones only, not all of them. The table has 100,000 to 150,000 clones, over 70% seen once. The starting material was peripheral blood, obtained on day 0 of AZD1222 vaccination. The genes are TRBV7-9 and TRBJ2-3; 12 bases agree with TRBD2. The clonotype originates from an adult in good health. The CDR3 protein is CASSYRSSGGVTDTQYF. The CDR3, as DNA: TGTGCCAGCAGCTATCGCTCTAGCGGGGGGGTCACAGATACGCAGTATTTT.